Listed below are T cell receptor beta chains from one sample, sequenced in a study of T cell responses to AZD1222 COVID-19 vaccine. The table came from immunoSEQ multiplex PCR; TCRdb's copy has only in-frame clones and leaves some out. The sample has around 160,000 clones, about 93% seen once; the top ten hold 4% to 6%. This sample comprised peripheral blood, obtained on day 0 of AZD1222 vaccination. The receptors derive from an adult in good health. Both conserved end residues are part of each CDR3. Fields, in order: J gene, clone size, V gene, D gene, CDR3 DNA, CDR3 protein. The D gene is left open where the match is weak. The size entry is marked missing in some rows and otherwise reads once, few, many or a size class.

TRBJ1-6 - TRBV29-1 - TGCAGCGCCGCGACAGACCCTAATTCACCCCTCCACTTT CSAATDPNSPLHF
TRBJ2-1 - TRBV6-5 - TGTGCCAGCAGTTACACCCGGGACTTGTCCTACAATGAGCAGTTCTTC CASSYTRDLSYNEQFF
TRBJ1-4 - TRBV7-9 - TGTGCCAGCAGCTTATGGGGGAATGAAAAACTGTTTTTT CASSLWGNEKLFF
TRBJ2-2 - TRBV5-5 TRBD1 TGTGCCAGCAGCTACTCGACAGGGGTTAGCGGGGAGCTGTTTTTT CASSYSTGVSGELFF
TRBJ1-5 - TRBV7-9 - TGTGCCAGCAGCCCGGACCTTAATAGCAATCAGCCCCAGCATTTT CASSPDLNSNQPQHF
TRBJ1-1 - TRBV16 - TGTGCCAGCAGCCGGGACATGAACACTGAAGCTTTCTTT CASSRDMNTEAFF
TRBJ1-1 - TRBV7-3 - TGTGCCAGCAGCCGCGTCGGGGGCCTGAACACTGAAGCTTTCTTT CASSRVGGLNTEAFF
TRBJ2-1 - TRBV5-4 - TGTGCCAGCAGCTTGGATGGGGGGCTCGGGGATGAGCAGTTCTTC CASSLDGGLGDEQFF
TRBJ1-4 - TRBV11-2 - TGTGCCAGCAGCTTATTCACGGCGAATAATGAAAAACTGTTTTTT CASSLFTANNEKLFF
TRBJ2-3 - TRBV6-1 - TGTGCCAGCAGTGAAGTGGGCGGGACCACAGATACGCAGTATTTT CASSEVGGTTDTQYF
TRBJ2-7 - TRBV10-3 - TGTGCCATCGCAAGCACCGGCTACGAGCAGTACTTC CAIASTGYEQYF
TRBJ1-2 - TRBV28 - TGTGCCAGCAGTACCCGAAACTATGGCTACACCTTC CASSTRNYGYTF
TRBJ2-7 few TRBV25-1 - TGTGCCAGCAGTACCCGGGACCACTACGAGCAGTACTTC CASSTRDHYEQYF
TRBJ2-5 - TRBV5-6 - TGTGCCAGCAGCTTGGAAAAGCTTTCAGGTGGGACCCAGTACTTC CASSLEKLSGGTQYF
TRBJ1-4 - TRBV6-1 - TGTGCCAGCAGTGAACTCCAGGATTATGAAAAACTGTTTTTT CASSELQDYEKLFF
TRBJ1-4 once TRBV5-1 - TGCGCCAGCAGCTCTGGACGGCTAGAAAATGAAAAACTGTTTTTT CASSSGRLENEKLFF
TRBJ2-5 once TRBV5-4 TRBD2 TGTGCCAGCAGCCCAACTAGCGGGAGGGCCCGAGAGACCCAGTACTTC CASSPTSGRARETQYF
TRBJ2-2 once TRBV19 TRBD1 TGTGCCAGTAGGACAGGGAGCCGAGACACCGGGGAGCTGTTTTTT CASRTGSRDTGELFF
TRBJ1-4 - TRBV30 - TGTGCCTTTCCGGACACCCAACGAGAAAAACTGTTTTTT CAFPDTQREKLFF
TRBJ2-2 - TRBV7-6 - TGTGCCAGCAGCTTAGCCAGGGCCGGGGAGCTGTTTTTT CASSLARAGELFF
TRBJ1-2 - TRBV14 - TGTGCCAGCAGCCGGGGGGGAGGCCAACCACGGCCACCTAACTATGGCTACACCTTC CASSRGGGQPRPPNYGYTF
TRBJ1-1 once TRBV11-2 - TGTGCCAGCAGCCCTGACCGGGACCCGGCAGGAGCTTTCTTT CASSPDRDPAGAFF
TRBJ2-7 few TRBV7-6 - TGTGCCAGCAGCCCGGCGAGGAGGGGGGACTACGAGCAGTACTTC CASSPARRGDYEQYF
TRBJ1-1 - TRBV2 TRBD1 TGTGCCACCGCACAGGGGATAGACACTGAAGCTTTCTTT CATAQGIDTEAFF
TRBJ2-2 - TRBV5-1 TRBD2 TGCGCCAGCAGCCAAGGACTAGCGGGAGGTACCGGGGAGCTGTTTTTT CASSQGLAGGTGELFF
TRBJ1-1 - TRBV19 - TGTGCCAGTAGTATTAGAGGCGGAACTGAAGCTTTCTTT CASSIRGGTEAFF
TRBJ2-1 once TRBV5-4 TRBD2 TGTGCCAGCACCCCGGGAGGGGAAAGCTCCTACAATGAGCAGTTCTTC CASTPGGESSYNEQFF
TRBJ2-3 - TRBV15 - TGTGCCACCAGCAGAGATCCGTTGCGGGGCACAGATACGCAGTATTTT CATSRDPLRGTDTQYF
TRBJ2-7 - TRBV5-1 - TGCGCCAGCAGCTTGGTTGTGACAGCCCACGAGCAGTACTTC CASSLVVTAHEQYF
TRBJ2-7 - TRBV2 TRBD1 TGTGCCAGCAGGGTACAGGGGGCGTCCTACGAGCAGTACTTC CASRVQGASYEQYF
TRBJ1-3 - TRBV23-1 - TGCGCCAGCAGTCAAAAGAAGGCAGTGCCTGGAAACACCATATATTTT CASSQKKAVPGNTIYF
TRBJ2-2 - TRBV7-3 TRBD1 TGTGCCAGCAGCTCAGACAGGGCAAGAGGCGGTTTAGGGGAGCTGTTTTTT CASSSDRARGGLGELFF